Here is one TCR beta chain with its context. It was with 60 Vbeta and 13 Jbeta primers that the PCR ran. Clones were read by immunoSEQ multiplex PCR, and TCRdb kept only the in-frame ones, dropping some. This sample has 110,000 to 150,000 clones; over 60% occur once, and the top ten carry roughly 1.2%. This sample was included in a study of cytomegalovirus exposure and HLA in healthy donors. Specimen: PBMCs. This TCR derives from a male donor in good health and CMV-seropositive.

The DNA of the CDR3 is TGTGCCAGCAGCCCAGCGGTGGTGGGGTTTTATGGGTACGAGCAGTACTTC. Translation: CASSPAVVGFYGYEQYF. The J gene is TRBJ2-7, the V gene TRBV7-9; tentative D call: TRBD2 (5 bases). V was shortened by 5 bases and J by 4 bases, with 24 bases between the two germline ends. Germline CDR1 SEHNR, CDR2 FQNEAQ (reference sequence). The CDR3 length is 17 residues.